The 2 T cell receptor beta chains below all came from one sample that was sequenced in a study of shared clonotypes between healthy human individuals. Here immunoSEQ multiplex PCR was the method, and the copy in TCRdb shows in-frame clones only, minus some. Of around 2,000,000 clones detected, roughly 95% appear once; the ten largest clones hold around 1%. Naive CD8 cells lacked CD45RO and underwent positive selection for CCR7, leaving out terminally differentiated effector memory CD45RA+ cells. The sequencing input was naive CD8+ T cells sorted from blood. These TCRs come from a man younger than 35 in good health.

This chain connects TRBV6-6 to TRBJ2-1; 12 bases align to TRBD1. The germline CDR1 and CDR2 sequences are MNHNY and SVGAGI (reference sequence). V shed 6 bases, J shed 5 bases, and the junction held 5 bases outside the gene matches. The CDR3 contains 15 residues. Here the CDR3 reads CASSTRDRGHNEQFF. CDR3 sequence (DNA): TGTGCCAGCAGCACCAGGGACAGGGGGCACAATGAGCAGTTCTTC.

In regard to this clone: In this CDR3 the conserved last residue, phenylalanine or tryptophan, is missing, so a read error is likely. No DNA is shown, since the ends of the CDR3 on it are uncertain; the CDR3 is the one TCRdb lists. The chain is built from TRBV5-8 and TRBJ2-3; TRBD2, as called in the table, went unchecked against the DNA. The CDR3 contains 8 residues when both ends are counted. Germline values: CDR1 SGHTS, CDR2 YDEGEE. CDR3 loop: CASSRSGA.